The 25 T cell receptor beta chains below come from one sample, sequenced in a study of beta chain features in type 1 diabetes. What was sequenced were expressed TCRB transcripts, since all of the isolated RNA had been reverse transcribed. The data were produced by immunoSEQ multiplex PCR, yet TCRdb's version contains in-frame clones alone and is incomplete. The sample comprises fewer than 500,000 clones, approximately 14% of which are singletons, and about 0.04% rests with the top ten. Sequenced input: naive CD4+ T cells from blood. The receptors were sampled from a man under 40 in good health.

This clone was seen a few times. The chain has TRBV6-5 and TRBJ2-7, with D possibly TRBD2 on 6 matching bases. The germline V gene has CDR1 MNHEY and CDR2 SVGAGI. CDR3 length: 12 amino acids. Trimming took off 6 bases at V and 9 bases at J, with 15 bases between the two ends. DNA of the CDR3: TGTGCCAGCAGCGACTCCAACGGGGGGCAGTACGTC. This codes for CASSDSNGGQYV.

This clone was observed a handful of times. The gene calls are TRBV11-1 and TRBJ2-7; D not resolved. Germline V CDR1 and CDR2: SGHAT, FQDESV (reference sequence). The CDR3 contains 15 residues. With 3 bases removed from V and 2 bases from J, the gap between germline ends came to 14 bases. Here the CDR3 DNA reads TGTGCCAGCAGCTTTGGTTCGGCAGTCACCTACGAGCAGTACGTC. Translated: CASSFGSAVTYEQYV.

The chain joins TRBV30 to TRBJ1-1; 12 nucleotides match TRBD1. The CDR3 consists of 19 residues. The junction had 14 bases not matched to a gene; V was cut back by 1 base and J by 2 bases. Germline V gene data show CDR1 as GTSNPN and CDR2 as SVGIG (reference sequence). The CDR3: CAWSGEWGQGAPPNTEAFF. The DNA for the CDR3 is TGTGCCTGGAGTGGAGAGTGGGGACAGGGGGCGCCCCCTAACACTGAAGCTTTCTTT.

The genes are TRBV5-4 and TRBJ2-5, with 9 bases that match TRBD2. J was trimmed by 2 bases and V by 4 bases; bases with no gene match: 9. Germline assignment: CDR1 SGHNT and CDR2 YYREEE (reference sequence). This CDR3 comprises 16 residues. The CDR3 spells CASSPNVAGAQETQYF. The CDR3 nucleotides read TGTGCCAGCAGCCCGAACGTAGCGGGGGCACAAGAGACCCAGTACTTC.

The CDR3 DNA follows: TGCAGCGTTGCCCTTGGAGATCAGCCCCAGCATTTT. This gives the protein CSVALGDQPQHF. V gene TRBV29-1 combines with J gene TRBJ1-5; D gene unclear. Germline CDR1 is SQVTM and CDR2 is ANQGSEA. The CDR3 sequence is 12 residues long. V was clipped by 4 bases and J by 5 bases, with 9 bases between them.

The V call is TRBV5-1, the J call TRBJ2-7; TRBD1 agrees at 10 bases. CDR1 is SGHRS and CDR2 is YFSETQ in the germline V gene. Losses at the gene ends were 0 bases for V and 2 bases for J; bases not matched to a gene: 2. CDR3 length: 15 residues. Here the CDR3 reads CASSLEGTGAYEQYF. The CDR3 region has the DNA TGCGCCAGCAGCTTGGAGGGGACAGGGGCCTACGAGCAGTACTTC.

This chain joins TRBV7-2 and TRBJ2-3, with D unresolved. The ends were cut back, 5 bases at V and 2 bases at J, with 11 bases in the middle. CDR3 length: 14 residues. Germline-derived CDR1 and CDR2 are SGHTA and FQGNSA. CDR3 nucleotides: TGTGCCAGCAGCCCCCGCGCCGACACAGATACGCAGTATTTT. Translated: CASSPRADTDTQYF.

The chain combines TRBV4-2 with TRBJ2-1; D gene unclear. V lost 4 bases and J lost 6, with 19 bases in between. Per germline, CDR1 LGHNA and CDR2 YNFKEQ. CDR3 length: 16 residues. CDR3 sequence: CASSPTEAEIGNEQFF. For the CDR3, the DNA is TGTGCCAGCAGCCCGACCGAAGCAGAAATCGGCAATGAGCAGTTCTTC.

This rearrangement joins TRBV5-1 to TRBJ2-2; D may be TRBD1 or TRBD2 (5 bases each). The V end lost 3 bases, the J end lost 1 base, and 13 bases lay between the germline ends. The V gene's germline CDR1 is SGHRS and CDR2 YFSETQ. This CDR3 is built from 16 residues. The CDR3 region is CASSYSGTENTGELFF. CDR3 sequence (DNA): TGCGCCAGCAGCTACTCCGGGACGGAGAACACCGGGGAGCTGTTTTTT.

The chain carries TRBV4-1 and TRBJ2-6, with D tentatively TRBD1 (6 bases). Deletions cut 1 base from V and 2 bases from J, with 18 bases between. This CDR3 contains 19 residues. CDR1 MGHRA and CDR2 YSYEKL come from the germline V gene. The CDR3 nucleotides read TGCGCCAGCAGCCAAGTTGACCCAGGGACAAGGGCTGGGGCCAACGTCCTGACTTTC. It translates to CASSQVDPGTRAGANVLTF.

This clone was seen more than once but under ten times. The gene calls are TRBV4-2 and TRBJ1-2, with D perhaps TRBD1 (5 bases). V lost 1 base and J 8 bases, leaving 11 bases between the germline ends. Germline V gene data show CDR1 as LGHNA and CDR2 as YNFKEQ. This CDR3 is built from 13 residues. Here the CDR3 DNA reads TGTGCCAGCAGCCAAGGGGACCGCAGCGGCTACACCTTC. Amino acid sequence: CASSQGDRSGYTF.

The rearrangement joins TRBV9 to TRBJ1-5; D not certain. This CDR3 is built from 14 residues. V was pared by 0 bases and J by 3 bases, with 7 bases between. Per germline, CDR1 SGDLS and CDR2 YYNGEE. The CDR3 region is CASSVAGNNQPQHF. CDR3 nucleotides: TGTGCCAGCAGCGTAGCGGGGAACAATCAGCCCCAGCATTTT.

The chain carries TRBV6-1 and TRBJ2-2, with 14 bases that match TRBD2. Looked up from germline, CDR1 is MNHNS and CDR2 is SASEGT. The length of the CDR3 is 18 residues. Trimming removed 3 bases from V and 2 bases from J; junction bases left unmatched: 5. The CDR3 region has the DNA TGTGCCAGCAGTGACGGACTAGCGGGAGGCGTCAACACCGGGGAGCTGTTTTTT. It translates to CASSDGLAGGVNTGELFF.

This clone was counted between two and nine times. Other DNA sequences in this sample translate to the same CDR3. This rearrangement joins TRBV13 to TRBJ2-1; D gene unclear. Germline CDR1 reads PRHDT; CDR2 reads FYEKMQ (reference sequence). This CDR3 spans 13 amino acids. The V end lost 2 bases, the J end lost 4 bases, and 6 bases lay between the germline ends. As DNA, the CDR3 is TGTGCCAGCAGCTTACTAGGGTACAATGAGCAGTTCTTC. It translates to CASSLLGYNEQFF.

The chain has TRBV9 and TRBJ1-2, with TRBD1 matching 7 bases. The germline V gene has CDR1 SGDLS and CDR2 YYNGEE. The length of the CDR3 is 15 residues. Trimming took 4 bases from V and 0 from J; bases not matched to a gene: 6. Here the CDR3 reads CASSSTGAPNYGYTF. The CDR3 DNA reads as TGTGCCAGCAGCTCCACAGGGGCGCCTAACTATGGCTACACCTTC.

A few counts support this clone. The V call is TRBV29-1, the J call TRBJ1-5; TRBD1 aligns across 9 bases. Trimming took 7 bases from V and 1 from J; bases not matched to a gene: 14. This CDR3 comprises 17 residues. In germline, CDR1 is SQVTM, CDR2 ANQGSEA. CDR3 bases: TGCAGCGCTTCTACTTGGACAGGGGCGATCAGCAATCAGCCCCAGCATTTT. Its translation is CSASTWTGAISNQPQHF.

The sample holds a few counts of this clone. The V call is TRBV30, the J call TRBJ1-4; D gene ambiguous. The CDR3 sequence is 11 residues long. Trimming cost V 2 bases and J 4 bases, with 2 bases left between them. Germline CDR1 is GTSNPN and CDR2 is SVGIG (reference sequence). This chain's CDR3 is CAWSFNEKLFF. The CDR3 nucleotides are TGTGCCTGGAGTTTTAATGAAAAACTGTTTTTT.

V is TRBV4-3 and J is TRBJ2-1, with D perhaps given as TRBD1 or TRBD2 (5 bases each). V was pared by 4 bases and J by 9 bases, with 19 bases between. The CDR3 has 15 residues. Germline V CDR1 and CDR2: LGHNA, YSLEER. CDR3 amino acids: CASSPRDGSDFEQFF. In DNA form, the CDR3 reads TGCGCCAGCAGCCCTCGGGACGGCAGTGATTTTGAGCAGTTCTTC.

This clone was picked up a small number of times. This chain uses TRBV2 with TRBJ2-3; TRBD2 matches at 8 bases. Germline V gene sequence: CDR1 SNHLY, CDR2 FYNNEI. V shed 4 bases and J 6 bases; nucleotides not matched to a gene: 12. CDR3 length: 16 amino acids. The DNA for the CDR3 is TGTGCCAGCAGTGTAGTAGCGGGACAATCCGGGGATACGCAGTATTTT. As protein: CASSVVAGQSGDTQYF. The whole variable domain, remainder taken from reference TRBV2 and TRBJ2-3, is EPEVTQTPSHQVTQMGQEVILRCVPISNHLYFYWYRQILGQKVEFLVSFYNNEISEKSEIFDDQFSVERPDGSNFTLKIRSTKLEDSAMYFCASSVVAGQSGDTQYFGPGTRLTVL.

This clone was seen a few times. The chain recombines TRBV7-2 with TRBJ2-5; 7 positions match TRBD1. Germline V gene sequence: CDR1 SGHTA, CDR2 FQGNSA. V gave up 7 bases and J gave up 0 bases; unmatched junction bases: 5. The CDR3 runs 14 residues. CDR3 DNA: TGTGCCAGCACCGAGGGACAGTACCAAGAGACCCAGTACTTC. The encoded protein is CASTEGQYQETQYF.

The chain combines TRBV6-5 with TRBJ1-1, with TRBD1 identical over 7 bases. V lost 5 bases, J lost 0 bases, and 3 bases stayed unmatched. CDR3 size: 14 residues. Germline-derived CDR1 and CDR2 are MNHEY and SVGAGI. The CDR3: CASSATGLNTEAFF. CDR3 in DNA: TGTGCCAGCAGTGCGACAGGGCTGAACACTGAAGCTTTCTTT.

Only a few counts were recorded for this clone. The V and J genes are TRBV5-4 and TRBJ1-6; D ambiguous. The germline V gene encodes CDR1 SGHNT and CDR2 YYREEE (reference sequence). V lost 3 bases, J lost 7 bases, and 8 bases lay in between. This CDR3 has 13 residues. CDR3 DNA sequence: TGTGCCAGCAGCTCCGAGCCAAATTCACCCCTCCACTTT. Translation: CASSSEPNSPLHF. The complete variable domain, with remaining parts taken from reference TRBV5-4 and TRBJ1-6, reads ETGVTQSPTHLIKTRGQQVTLRCSSQSGHNTVSWYQQALGQGPQFIFQYYREEENGRGNFPPRFSGLQFPNYSSELNVNALELDDSALYLCASSSEPNSPLHFGNGTRLTVT.

About this clone: This same CDR3 is encoded by further DNA sequences in the sample. The chain recombines TRBV14 with TRBJ2-2; no definite D call. Per the germline V gene, CDR1 is SGHDN and CDR2 is FVKESK. Trimming pared 0 bases from V and 5 bases from J, leaving 7 bases between. The CDR3 totals 14 residues. The CDR3 DNA sequence: TGTGCCAGCAGCCAAGACTTGGGTACCGGGGAGCTGTTTTTT. Protein product: CASSQDLGTGELFF. Combining the CDR3 with reference TRBV14 and TRBJ2-2 gives the whole variable domain EAGVTQFPSHSVIEKGQTVTLRCDPISGHDNLYWYRRVMGKEIKFLLHFVKESKQDESGMPNNRFLAERTGGTYSTLKVQPAELEDSGVYFCASSQDLGTGELFFGEGSRLTVL.

This clone has only a few counts. This chain uses TRBV9 with TRBJ2-4; tentatively, D is TRBD2 (5 bases). The V end lost 4 bases, the J end lost 8 bases, and 13 bases lay between the germline ends. Germline assignment: CDR1 SGDLS and CDR2 YYNGEE. The CDR3 loop spans 13 amino acids. This CDR3 reads CASSRAGGDIQYF. The CDR3, as DNA: TGTGCCAGCAGCAGGGCGGGTGGGGACATTCAGTACTTC.

This clone was counted a few times. V usage is TRBV29-1 and J usage is TRBJ2-1; 9 bases map to TRBD2. The CDR3 has 17 amino acids. V lost 2 bases and J lost 4; bases outside the gene matches: 12. Germline assignment: CDR1 SQVTM and CDR2 ANQGSEA. For the CDR3, the DNA is TGCAGCGTTGAATCCAGCGGGAGGAGGATAGGGTACAATGAGCAGTTCTTC. Its translation is CSVESSGRRIGYNEQFF.